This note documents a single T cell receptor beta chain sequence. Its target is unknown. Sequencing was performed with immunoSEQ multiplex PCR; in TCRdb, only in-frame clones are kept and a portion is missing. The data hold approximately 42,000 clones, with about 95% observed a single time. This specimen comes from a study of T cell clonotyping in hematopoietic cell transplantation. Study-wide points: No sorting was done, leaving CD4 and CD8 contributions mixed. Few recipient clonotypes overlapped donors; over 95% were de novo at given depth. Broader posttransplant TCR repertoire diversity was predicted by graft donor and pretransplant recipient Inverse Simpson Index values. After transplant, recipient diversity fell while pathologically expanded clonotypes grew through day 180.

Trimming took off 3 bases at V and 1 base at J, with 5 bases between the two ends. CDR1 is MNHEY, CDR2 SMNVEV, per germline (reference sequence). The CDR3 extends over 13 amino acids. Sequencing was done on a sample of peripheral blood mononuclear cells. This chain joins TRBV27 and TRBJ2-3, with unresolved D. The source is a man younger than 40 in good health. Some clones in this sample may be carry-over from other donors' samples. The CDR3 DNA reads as TGTGCCAGCAGTTTCACACGCACAGATACGCAGTATTTT. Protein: CASSFTRTDTQYF.